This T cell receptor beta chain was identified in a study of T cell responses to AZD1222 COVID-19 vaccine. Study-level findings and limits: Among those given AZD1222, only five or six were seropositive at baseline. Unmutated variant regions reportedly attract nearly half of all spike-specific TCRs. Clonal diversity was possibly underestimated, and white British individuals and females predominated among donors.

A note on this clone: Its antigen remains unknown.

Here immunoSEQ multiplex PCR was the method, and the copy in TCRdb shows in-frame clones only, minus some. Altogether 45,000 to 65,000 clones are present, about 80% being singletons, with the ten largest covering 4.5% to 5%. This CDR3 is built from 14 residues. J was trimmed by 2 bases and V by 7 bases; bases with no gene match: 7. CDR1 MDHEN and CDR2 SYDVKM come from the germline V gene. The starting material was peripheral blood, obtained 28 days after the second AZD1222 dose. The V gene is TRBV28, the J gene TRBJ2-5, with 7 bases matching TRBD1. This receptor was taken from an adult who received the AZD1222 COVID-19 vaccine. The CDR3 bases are TGTGCCAGCACTTCGGGACAGATACAAGAGACCCAGTACTTC. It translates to CASTSGQIQETQYF.